These T cell receptor beta chains were read from a single sample in a study of blood T cell repertoires in COVID-19. TCRdb's table, derived via immunoSEQ multiplex PCR, lists solely in-frame clones and lacks some. The sample holds 68,000 or so clones; about 90% are singletons and the top ten take more than 0.4%. The source material was peripheral blood. These TCRs come from a man aged 50-59 years with COVID-19, enrolled during active disease. Each CDR3 is given with its conserved first and last residue. The D gene is left open where the match is weak.

j_gene,v_gene,d_gene,CDR3nt,CDR3aa
TRBJ1-2,TRBV7-2,TRBD1,TGTGCCAGCAGCACCGGGACAGGGGGGAGTTGGGTGTATGGCTACACCTTC,CASSTGTGGSWVYGYTF
TRBJ1-5,TRBV7-9,TRBD1,TGTGCCAGCAGCGACGACAGGGCCGGACAGCCCCAGCATTTT,CASSDDRAGQPQHF
TRBJ1-1,TRBV7-9,.,TGTGCCAGCAGCTTACACGTCGGGGACACTGAAGCTTTCTTT,CASSLHVGDTEAFF
TRBJ2-7,TRBV6-4,.,TGTGCCAGCAGCAACGAAAGGAGTTTCTACGAGCAGTACTTC,CASSNERSFYEQYF
TRBJ2-7,TRBV15,.,TGTGCCACCAGCAGAGATACCCACCGAGGGAGAGGTTACGAGCAGTACTTC,CATSRDTHRGRGYEQYF
TRBJ1-1,TRBV19,.,TGTGCCAGTAGTCTCGGACGGAGGGGAAACACTGAAGCTTTCTTT,CASSLGRRGNTEAFF
TRBJ1-1,TRBV30,TRBD1,TGTGCCTCCACAGTAGGACAGGGGGTCATGAACACTGAAGCTTTCTTT,CASTVGQGVMNTEAFF
TRBJ2-7,TRBV6-5,TRBD1,TGTGCCAGCCGGCCTTCGGGGACAGGGTTCCACGAGCAGTACTTC,CASRPSGTGFHEQYF
TRBJ1-4,TRBV19,.,TGTGCCAGTAGGGACACAGGACGAGGAGATGAAAAACTGTTTTTT,CASRDTGRGDEKLFF
TRBJ1-5,TRBV2,TRBD1,TGTGCCAGCACAACAGGGGGCGGTCAGCCCCAGCATTTT,CASTTGGGQPQHF
TRBJ1-1,TRBV6-5,.,TGTGCCAGCAGTTACCAGTTAAGCACTGAAGCTTTCTTT,CASSYQLSTEAFF
TRBJ2-7,TRBV11-2,TRBD1,TGTGCCAGCAGTCTATCGACAGGGGACGAGCAGTACTTC,CASSLSTGDEQYF
TRBJ2-1,TRBV19,.,TGTGCCAGTACGCCGCCAGGATCGGTCTCCTACAATGAGCAGTTCTTC,CASTPPGSVSYNEQFF